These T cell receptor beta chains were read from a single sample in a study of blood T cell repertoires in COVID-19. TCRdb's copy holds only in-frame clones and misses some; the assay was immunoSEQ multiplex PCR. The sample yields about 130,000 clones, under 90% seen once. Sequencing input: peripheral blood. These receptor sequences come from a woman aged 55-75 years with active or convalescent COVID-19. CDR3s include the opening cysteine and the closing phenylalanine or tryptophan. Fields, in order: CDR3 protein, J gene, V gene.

CASSYDRDNQPQHF	TRBJ1-5	TRBV6-2/TRBV6-3
CASSLTGPNTEAFF	TRBJ1-1	TRBV5-1
CAIQTGSYYGYTF	TRBJ1-2	TRBV2
CASSADQETQYF	TRBJ2-5	TRBV9
CASTERAGVTEAFF	TRBJ1-1	TRBV6-5
CASSFISGRARNEQFF	TRBJ2-1	TRBV11-2
CASSSDGGGYTEAFF	TRBJ1-1	TRBV7-2
CAWVGGETQYF	TRBJ2-5	TRBV30
CAISELRTSSYNEQFF	TRBJ2-1	TRBV10-3
CASRPPGQIYEQYF	TRBJ2-7	TRBV27
CASSLVLQGLETQYF	TRBJ2-5	TRBV5-1
CASSRPTGVGNQPQHF	TRBJ1-5	TRBV28
CASNTRQMNTEAFF	TRBJ1-1	TRBV6-5
CASSRQGAEAKNIQYF	TRBJ2-4	TRBV19
CASSLRGPGSTNEKLFF	TRBJ1-4	TRBV28
CASSIGGFGNQPQHF	TRBJ1-5	TRBV5-1
CASSEYGQGVSEAFF	TRBJ1-1	TRBV25-1
CASSPGGALSSYEQYF	TRBJ2-7	TRBV18
CSASSVRGNEQFF	TRBJ2-1	TRBV20-1
CASSLGLLGRGETQYF	TRBJ2-5	TRBV5-1
CASSRDTGVQGGKLFF	TRBJ1-4	TRBV5-4
CASSSDNYGYTF	TRBJ1-2	TRBV5-1
CASSYHYDNEQFF	TRBJ2-1	TRBV6-5
CASSSAGVGYTF	TRBJ1-2	TRBV7-9
CASTPTGDNSPLHF	TRBJ1-6	TRBV5-6
CASSLDRGPGVAKNIQYF	TRBJ2-4	TRBV5-4
CASSQEVDRYEQYF	TRBJ2-7	TRBV3-1/TRBV3-2
CASGGTKGGGNQPQHF	TRBJ1-5	TRBV25-1
CASSPPARGGNTIYF	TRBJ1-3	TRBV18
CASRETGGHQPQHF	TRBJ1-5	TRBV28
CASSFNRGSYGYTF	TRBJ1-2	TRBV28
CASRLGQGSLKLFF	TRBJ1-4	TRBV6-5
CASSHPPMWGQNTEAFF	TRBJ1-1	TRBV4-2